The clone carrying this T cell receptor beta chain has a count of ten or more. What it binds is unknown. From approximately 9.3 ml of fresh peripheral blood, PBMCs were isolated. The data are from a study of T cells in Graves' hyperthyroidism and ophthalmopathy. Amplified TCR beta CDR3 regions derived from RNA transcripts. HTBI primers were used for first-round RT-PCR of the TCR CDR3. Using its own MiXCR run on the multiplex PCR reads, TCRdb lists one record per CDR3 protein. Altogether 550,000 to 600,000 distinct CDR3 sequences are present, 11% to 15% being singletons, with the ten largest covering about 6.6%. General study points: Ophthalmopathy and stable hyperthyroidism were told apart by a 13 V-J model. Ophthalmopathy, as predicted by the model, came a median 6.5 months after the prediction.

The TCR was taken from a woman between 18 and 30 years old with Graves' ophthalmopathy. Sequenced: blood.

DNA of the CDR3: TGCAGTGCTAGAGATCCCCGGGACAGGGGCAGGTACGAGCAGTACTTC. The encoded protein is CSARDPRDRGRYEQYF. The genes are TRBV20-1 and TRBJ2-7, with 10 bases that match TRBD1. The V segment lost 0 bases and the J segment 4 bases; nucleotides outside the gene matches: 9. This CDR3 spans 16 amino acids. CDR1 DFQATT and CDR2 SNEGSKA come from the germline V gene (reference sequence).